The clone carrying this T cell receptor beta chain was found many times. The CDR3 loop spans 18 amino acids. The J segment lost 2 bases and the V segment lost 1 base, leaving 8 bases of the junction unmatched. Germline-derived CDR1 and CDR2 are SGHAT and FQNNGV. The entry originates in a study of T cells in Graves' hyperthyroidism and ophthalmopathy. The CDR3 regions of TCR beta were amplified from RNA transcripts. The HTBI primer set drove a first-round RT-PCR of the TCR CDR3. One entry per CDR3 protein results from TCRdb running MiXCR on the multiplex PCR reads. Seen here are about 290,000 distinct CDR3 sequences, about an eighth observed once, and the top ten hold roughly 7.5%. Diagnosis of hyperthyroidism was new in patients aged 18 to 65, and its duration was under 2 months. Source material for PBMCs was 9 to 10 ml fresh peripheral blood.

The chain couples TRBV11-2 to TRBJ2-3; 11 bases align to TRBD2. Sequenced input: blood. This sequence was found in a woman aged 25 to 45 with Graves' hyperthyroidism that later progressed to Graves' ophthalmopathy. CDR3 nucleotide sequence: TGTGCCAGCAGCTTAGGGTTCGCACTAGCGGGGGACACAGATACGCAGTATTTT. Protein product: CASSLGFALAGDTDTQYF.